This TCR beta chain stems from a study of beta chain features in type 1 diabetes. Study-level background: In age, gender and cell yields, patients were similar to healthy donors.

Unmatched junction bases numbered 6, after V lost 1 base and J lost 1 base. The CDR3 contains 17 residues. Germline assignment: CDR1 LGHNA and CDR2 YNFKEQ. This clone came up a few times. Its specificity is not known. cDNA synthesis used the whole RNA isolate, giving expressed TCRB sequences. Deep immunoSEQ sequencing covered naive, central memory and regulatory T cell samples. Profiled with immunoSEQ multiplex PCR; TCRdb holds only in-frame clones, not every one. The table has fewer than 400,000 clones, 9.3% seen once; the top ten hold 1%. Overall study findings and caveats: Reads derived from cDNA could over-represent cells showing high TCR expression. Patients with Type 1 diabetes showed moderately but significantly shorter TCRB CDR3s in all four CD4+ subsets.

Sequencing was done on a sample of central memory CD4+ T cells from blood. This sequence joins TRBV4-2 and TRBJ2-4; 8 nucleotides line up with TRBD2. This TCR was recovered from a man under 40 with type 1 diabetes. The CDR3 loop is CASSQGSSGPAKNIQYF. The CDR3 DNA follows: TGTGCCAGCAGCCAAGGGTCTAGCGGGCCCGCCAAAAACATTCAGTACTTC.